Each of the 8 T cell receptor beta chains below was sequenced from the same sample in a study of blood T cell repertoires in COVID-19. Some clones are missing from TCRdb's copy, which holds only in-frame ones; the method was immunoSEQ multiplex PCR. The sample has 130,000 to 150,000 clones; more than 75% are singletons. The specimen was peripheral blood. The receptors here all came from a woman aged 40 to 50 with acute or convalescent COVID-19.

CDR3 sequence reads: CASSTTGGRGTGELFF. The CDR3 nucleotides are TGTGCCAGCAGTACCACGGGGGGCCGGGGCACCGGGGAGCTGTTTTTT. The gene calls are TRBV7-9 and TRBJ2-2, with TRBD2 as a possible D gene (7 bases). This CDR3 is built from 16 residues. Germline V gene data show CDR1 as SEHNR and CDR2 as FQNEAQ (reference sequence). V gave up 6 bases and J gave up 4 bases, with 18 bases separating them.

The chain joins TRBV6-2 or TRBV6-3 to TRBJ2-7; tentatively, D is TRBD2 (6 bases). V lost 6 bases and J 4 bases, leaving 16 bases between the germline ends. The CDR3 runs 14 residues. The V gene's germline CDR1 is MNHEY and CDR2 SVGEGT. CDR3 region: CASSPGTSVYEQYF. Here the CDR3 DNA reads TGTGCCAGCAGCCCCGGGACTTCGGTTTACGAGCAGTACTTC.

This chain links TRBV6-5 with TRBJ1-2, with D unclear. V was clipped by 2 bases and J by 3 bases, with 10 bases between them. Germline V gives CDR1 MNHEY, CDR2 SVGAGI. This CDR3 has 14 residues. The DNA for the CDR3 is TGTGCCAGCAGTTACAACCAGAACCACTATGGCTACACCTTC. Amino acids: CASSYNQNHYGYTF.

The chain is built from TRBV19 and TRBJ2-1; TRBD2 matches 8 bases. The CDR3 spans 15 residues. The ends lost 8 bases at V and 7 bases at J; junction bases unmatched: 13. Per germline, CDR1 LNHDA and CDR2 SQIVND (reference sequence). The CDR3 sequence: CASGRTSGNLNEQFF. The CDR3 coding sequence is TGTGCCAGTGGAAGAACTAGCGGAAACCTGAATGAGCAGTTCTTC.

V usage is TRBV19 and J usage is TRBJ1-6; D not certain. The CDR3 extends over 13 amino acids. Germline-derived CDR1 and CDR2 are LNHDA and SQIVND (reference sequence). The germline V and J ends were trimmed by 3 bases and 7 bases, with 7 bases remaining between them. The DNA of the CDR3 is TGTGCCAGTAGTATCAGAGGGAATTCACCCCTCCACTTT. Translating it yields CASSIRGNSPLHF.

The chain combines TRBV2 with TRBJ1-4, with TRBD1 matching over 10 bases. V lost 5 bases and J lost 8; bases outside the gene matches: 20. Germline CDR1 is SNHLY and CDR2 is FYNNEI. This CDR3 comprises 19 residues. This CDR3 is CASSPGRQGAGLGWEKLFF. DNA of the CDR3: TGTGCCAGCAGTCCGGGCCGACAGGGGGCTGGATTAGGTTGGGAAAAACTGTTTTTT.

The CDR3 region is CASSVASGLGYEQYF. The CDR3 nucleotides read TGTGCCAGCAGCGTAGCTTCAGGACTAGGGTACGAGCAGTACTTC. The J gene is TRBJ2-7, the V gene TRBV9; the match to TRBD2 covers 7 bases. The length of the CDR3 is 15 residues. Trimming took 0 bases from V and 4 from J; bases not matched to a gene: 7. CDR1 and CDR2 (germline): SGDLS, YYNGEE.

This chain connects TRBV5-4 to TRBJ1-1; no clear D. The germline V gene encodes CDR1 SGHNT and CDR2 YYREEE (reference sequence). The ends were cut back, 3 bases at V and 3 bases at J, with 12 bases in the middle. The CDR3 totals 14 residues. DNA for the CDR3: TGTGCCAGCAGCTCTGACACCTGGGACACTGAAGCTTTCTTT. It specifies CASSSDTWDTEAFF. The variable domain in full, with the rest retrieved from reference TRBV5-4 and TRBJ1-1, is ETGVTQSPTHLIKTRGQQVTLRCSSQSGHNTVSWYQQALGQGPQFIFQYYREEENGRGNFPPRFSGLQFPNYSSELNVNALELDDSALYLCASSSDTWDTEAFFGQGTRLTVV.